This is a list of T cell receptor beta chains from one sample in a study of blood T cell repertoires in COVID-19. The repertoire was sequenced with immunoSEQ multiplex PCR; TCRdb's copy has only in-frame clones and lacks some. The sample contains around 98,000 clones, around 80% of which appear only once. Material for sequencing was peripheral blood. These receptors all stem from a man aged 65 to 85 with acute or convalescent COVID-19. Each CDR3 is given with its conserved first and last residue. A D gene is named only where the DNA matches it firmly. Clone size is not always given. Where it is, it says once, few, many or a class for expanded clones.

CDR3 length	V gene	J gene	D gene	clone size	CDR3 DNA	CDR3 protein
16	TRBV11-3	TRBJ2-7	TRBD1	few	TGTGCCAGCAGCTCCCAAGGACAGGGGGGATCCTACGAGCAGTACTTC	CASSSQGQGGSYEQYF
14	TRBV9	TRBJ1-6	NA	NA	TGTGCCAGCAGCGTTGCAGGGTTCAATTCACCCCTCCACTTT	CASSVAGFNSPLHF
15	TRBV4-2	TRBJ2-7	TRBD2	NA	TGTGCCAGCAGCCAAGCACTAGCGGGAGCCTACGAGCAGTACTTC	CASSQALAGAYEQYF
15	TRBV28	TRBJ1-5	NA	NA	TGTGCCAGCAAGTCGGGGGGGCCCAGCAATCAGCCCCAGCATTTT	CASKSGGPSNQPQHF
13	TRBV10-3	TRBJ1-1	NA	few	TGTGCCATCAGTGTTCGGGAGGGCACTGAAGCTTTCTTT	CAISVREGTEAFF
15	TRBV18	TRBJ2-7	TRBD2	NA	TGTGCCAGCTCACCTGGCGGGGGACTTCTCTACGAGCAGTACTTC	CASSPGGGLLYEQYF
16	TRBV7-3	TRBJ2-1	TRBD2	NA	TGTGCCAGCAGCTTTCTGGGACTAGCGGGAGGCAATGAGCAGTTCTTC	CASSFLGLAGGNEQFF
15	TRBV20-1	TRBJ1-2	TRBD1	NA	TGCAGTGCTAGTGGTTGGACAGGGATTAACTATGGCTACACCTTC	CSASGWTGINYGYTF
13	TRBV12-3/TRBV12-4	TRBJ2-5	TRBD1	NA	TGTGCCAGCAGCCGGACAGGGCAATGGACCCAGTACTTC	CASSRTGQWTQYF
14	TRBV6-6	TRBJ2-2	NA	NA	TGTGCCAGCAGTCGGGTCTTCGGCACCGGGGAGCTGTTTTTT	CASSRVFGTGELFF
17	TRBV6-2/TRBV6-3	TRBJ2-5	NA	NA	TGTGCCAGCACCCCACTCCGGACGGGAGATTCACAAGAGACCCAGTACTTC	CASTPLRTGDSQETQYF
14	TRBV4-2	TRBJ1-5	NA	NA	TGTGCCAGCAGCGAGACAGGCCGCAATCAGCCCCAGCATTTT	CASSETGRNQPQHF
15	TRBV5-1	TRBJ1-4	NA	NA	TGCGCCAGCACCCCGGATGGAGGGGTCGGAGAAAAACTGTTTTTT	CASTPDGGVGEKLFF
15	TRBV9	TRBJ2-7	NA	NA	TGTGCCAGCAGCGTAGCAGTGGGTGACACCTACGAGCAGTACTTC	CASSVAVGDTYEQYF
15	TRBV6-5	TRBJ1-5	TRBD1	NA	TGTGCCAGCAGTAGGGACAGTTATAGCAATCAGCCCCAGCATTTT	CASSRDSYSNQPQHF
11	TRBV30	TRBJ1-4	NA	NA	TGTGCCTGGGGGGGCTTTGAAAAACTGTTTTTT	CAWGGFEKLFF